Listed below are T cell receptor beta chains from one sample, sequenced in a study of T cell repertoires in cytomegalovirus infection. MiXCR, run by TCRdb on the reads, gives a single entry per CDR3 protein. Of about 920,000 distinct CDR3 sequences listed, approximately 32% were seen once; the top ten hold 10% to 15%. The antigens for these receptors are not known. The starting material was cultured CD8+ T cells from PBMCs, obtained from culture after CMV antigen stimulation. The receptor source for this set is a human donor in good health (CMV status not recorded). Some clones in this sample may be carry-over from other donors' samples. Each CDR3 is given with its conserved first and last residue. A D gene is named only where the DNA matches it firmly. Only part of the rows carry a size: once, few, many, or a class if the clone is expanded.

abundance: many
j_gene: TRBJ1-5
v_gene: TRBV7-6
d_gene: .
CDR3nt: TGTGCCAGCAGCTTAGTAACCGGTAGCAATCAGCCCCAGCATTTT
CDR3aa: CASSLVTGSNQPQHF

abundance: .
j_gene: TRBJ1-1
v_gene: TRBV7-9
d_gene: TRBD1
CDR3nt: TGTGCCAGCACCGGGGACAGGGTGAGGGACACTGAAGCTTTCTTT
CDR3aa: CASTGDRVRDTEAFF

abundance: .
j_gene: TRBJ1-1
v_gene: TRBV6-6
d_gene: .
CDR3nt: TGTGCCAGCAGTTACTCGATTCGGTATTCGGCCACTGAAGCTTTCTTT
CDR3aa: CASSYSIRYSATEAFF

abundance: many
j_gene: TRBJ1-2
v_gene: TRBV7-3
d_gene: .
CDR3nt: TGTGCCAGCAGCTTAACTAGCGCAGGGAAGTATGGCTACACCTTC
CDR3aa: CASSLTSAGKYGYTF

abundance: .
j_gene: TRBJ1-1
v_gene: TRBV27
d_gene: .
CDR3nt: TGTGCCAGCAGTTTATCGAAAGGGGTGGCTTTCTTT
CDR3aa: CASSLSKGVAFF

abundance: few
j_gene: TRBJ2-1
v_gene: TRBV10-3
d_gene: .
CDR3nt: TGTGCCATCAGCTCCGGGACGCCGAGGGACAATGAGCAGTTCTTC
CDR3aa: CAISSGTPRDNEQFF

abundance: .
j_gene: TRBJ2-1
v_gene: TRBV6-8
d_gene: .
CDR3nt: TGTGCCAGCAGCCAACTGAGGGGACCCTACAATGAGCAGTTCTTC
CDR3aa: CASSQLRGPYNEQFF

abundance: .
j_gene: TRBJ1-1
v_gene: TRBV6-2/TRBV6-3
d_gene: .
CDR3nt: TGTGCCAGCCTAAGGACAGTTTGGGGGAACACTGAAGCTTTCTTT
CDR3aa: CASLRTVWGNTEAFF

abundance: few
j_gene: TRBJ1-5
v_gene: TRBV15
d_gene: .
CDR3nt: TGTGCCACCAGCAGTCCTGGGGGCACCCAGCATTTT
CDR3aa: CATSSPGGTQHF

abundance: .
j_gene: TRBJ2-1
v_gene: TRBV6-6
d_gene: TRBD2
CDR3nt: TGTGCCAGCAGTTACTCGGGACTAGCGACCAATGAGCAGTTCTTC
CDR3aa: CASSYSGLATNEQFF

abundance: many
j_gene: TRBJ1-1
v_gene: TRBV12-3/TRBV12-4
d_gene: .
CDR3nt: TGTGCCAGCAGCCCGGGAGACAGGAACACTGAAGCTTTCTTT
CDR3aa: CASSPGDRNTEAFF